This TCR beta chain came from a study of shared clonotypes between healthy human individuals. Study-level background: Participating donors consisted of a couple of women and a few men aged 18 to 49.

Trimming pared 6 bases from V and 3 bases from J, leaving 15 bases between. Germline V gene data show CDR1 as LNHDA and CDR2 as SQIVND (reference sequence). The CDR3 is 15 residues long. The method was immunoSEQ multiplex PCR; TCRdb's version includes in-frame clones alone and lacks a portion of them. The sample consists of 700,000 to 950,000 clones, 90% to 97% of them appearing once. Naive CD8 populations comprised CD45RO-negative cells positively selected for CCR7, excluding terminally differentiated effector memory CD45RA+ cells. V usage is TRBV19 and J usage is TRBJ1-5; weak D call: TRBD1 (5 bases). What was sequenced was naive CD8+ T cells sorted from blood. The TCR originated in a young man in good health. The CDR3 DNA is TGTGCCAGTAGCCTCCTAGGGGAGACCAATCAGCCCCAGCATTTT. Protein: CASSLLGETNQPQHF.